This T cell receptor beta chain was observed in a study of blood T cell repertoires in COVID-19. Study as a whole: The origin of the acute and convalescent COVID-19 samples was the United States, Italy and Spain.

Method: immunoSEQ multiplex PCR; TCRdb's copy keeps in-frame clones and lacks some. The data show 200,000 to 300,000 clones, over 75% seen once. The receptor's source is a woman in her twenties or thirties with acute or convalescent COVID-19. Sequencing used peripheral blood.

The CDR3 DNA sequence: TGTGCCAGCTCACCCTTGACAGGGGATCTCGGCTACACCTTC. It specifies CASSPLTGDLGYTF. The rearrangement joins TRBV18 to TRBJ1-2; 8 nucleotides agree with TRBD1. Trimming cost V 3 bases and J 8 bases; bases outside gene matches: 8. In germline, CDR1 is KGHSH, CDR2 LQKENI. This CDR3 is 14 amino acids long.